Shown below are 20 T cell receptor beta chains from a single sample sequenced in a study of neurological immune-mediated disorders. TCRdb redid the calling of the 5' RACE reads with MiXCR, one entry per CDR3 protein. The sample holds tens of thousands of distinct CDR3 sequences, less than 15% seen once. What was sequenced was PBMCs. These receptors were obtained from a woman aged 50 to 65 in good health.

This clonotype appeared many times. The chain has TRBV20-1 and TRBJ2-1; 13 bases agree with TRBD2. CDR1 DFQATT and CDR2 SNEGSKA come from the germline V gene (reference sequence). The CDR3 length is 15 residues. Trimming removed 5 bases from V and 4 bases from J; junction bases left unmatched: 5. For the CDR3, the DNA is TGCAGTGCTGCTTCGACTAGCGGGGGGTACAATGAGCAGTTCTTC. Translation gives CSAASTSGGYNEQFF.

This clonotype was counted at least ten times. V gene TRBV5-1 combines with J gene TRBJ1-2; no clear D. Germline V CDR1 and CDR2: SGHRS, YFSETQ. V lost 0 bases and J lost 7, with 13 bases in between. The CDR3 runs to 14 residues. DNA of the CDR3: TGCGCCAGCAGCTTGGATACAGCGGGAGGTGGCTACACCTTC. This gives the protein CASSLDTAGGGYTF.

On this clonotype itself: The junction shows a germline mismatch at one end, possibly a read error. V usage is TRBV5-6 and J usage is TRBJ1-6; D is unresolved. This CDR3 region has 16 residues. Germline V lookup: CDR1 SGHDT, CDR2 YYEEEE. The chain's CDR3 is CANSWYAQAGNSPLHF. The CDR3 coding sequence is TGTGCCAACAGCTGGTATGCGCAGGCGGGGAATTCACCCCTCCACTTT.

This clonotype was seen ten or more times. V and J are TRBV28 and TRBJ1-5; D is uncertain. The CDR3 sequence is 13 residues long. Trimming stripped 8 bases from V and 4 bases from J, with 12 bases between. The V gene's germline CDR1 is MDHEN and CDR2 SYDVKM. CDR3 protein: CASLGRLNQPQHF. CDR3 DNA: TGTGCCAGCCTCGGCCGACTTAATCAGCCCCAGCATTTT.

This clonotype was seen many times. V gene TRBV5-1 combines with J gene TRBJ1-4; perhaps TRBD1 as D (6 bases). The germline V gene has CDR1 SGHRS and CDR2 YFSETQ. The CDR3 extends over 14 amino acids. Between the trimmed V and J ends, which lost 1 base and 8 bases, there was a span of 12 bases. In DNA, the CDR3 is TGCGCCAGCAGCTTGCAGGGGCGTAACGAAAAACTGTTTTTT. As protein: CASSLQGRNEKLFF.

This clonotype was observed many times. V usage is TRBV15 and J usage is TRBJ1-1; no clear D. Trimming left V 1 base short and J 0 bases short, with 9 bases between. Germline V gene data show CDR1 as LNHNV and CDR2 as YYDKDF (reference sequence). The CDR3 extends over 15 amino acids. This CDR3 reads CATSRGGSLNTEAFF. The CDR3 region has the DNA TGTGCCACCAGCAGAGGAGGCAGTCTGAACACTGAAGCTTTCTTT.

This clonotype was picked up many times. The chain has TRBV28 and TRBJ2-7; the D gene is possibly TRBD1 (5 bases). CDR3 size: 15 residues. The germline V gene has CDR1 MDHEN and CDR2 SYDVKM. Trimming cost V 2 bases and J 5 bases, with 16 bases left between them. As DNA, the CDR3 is TGTGCCAGCAGTTTACGTTCCAGGGATTTCGACGAGCAGTACTTC. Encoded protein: CASSLRSRDFDEQYF.

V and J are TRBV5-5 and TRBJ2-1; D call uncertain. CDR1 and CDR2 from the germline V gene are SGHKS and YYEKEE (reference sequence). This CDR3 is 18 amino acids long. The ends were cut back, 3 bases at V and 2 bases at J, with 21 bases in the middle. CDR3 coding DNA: TGTGCCAGCAGCTCCCACCGGCCCAACCTGACCGCCTACAATGAGCAGTTCTTC. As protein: CASSSHRPNLTAYNEQFF.

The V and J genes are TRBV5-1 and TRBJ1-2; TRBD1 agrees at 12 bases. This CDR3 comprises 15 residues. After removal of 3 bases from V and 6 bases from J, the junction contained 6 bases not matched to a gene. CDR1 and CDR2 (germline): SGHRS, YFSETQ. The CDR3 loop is CASSSPGTGGHGYTF. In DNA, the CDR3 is TGCGCCAGCAGCTCCCCCGGGACAGGGGGCCATGGCTACACCTTC.

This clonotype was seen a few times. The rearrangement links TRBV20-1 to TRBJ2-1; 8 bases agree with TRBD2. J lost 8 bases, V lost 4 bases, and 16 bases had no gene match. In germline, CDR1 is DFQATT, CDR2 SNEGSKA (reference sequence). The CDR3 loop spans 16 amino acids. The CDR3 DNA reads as TGCAGTGCTAAGGGGGGTAGCGGGGCGTTGATCGATGAGCAGTTCTTC. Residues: CSAKGGSGALIDEQFF.

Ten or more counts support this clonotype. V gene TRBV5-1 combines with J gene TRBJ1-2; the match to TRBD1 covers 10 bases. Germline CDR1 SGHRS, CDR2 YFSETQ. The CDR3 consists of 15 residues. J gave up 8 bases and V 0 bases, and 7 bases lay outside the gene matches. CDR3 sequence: CASSLGQGAIRGYTF. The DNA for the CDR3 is TGCGCCAGCAGCTTGGGACAGGGGGCTATACGAGGCTACACCTTC.

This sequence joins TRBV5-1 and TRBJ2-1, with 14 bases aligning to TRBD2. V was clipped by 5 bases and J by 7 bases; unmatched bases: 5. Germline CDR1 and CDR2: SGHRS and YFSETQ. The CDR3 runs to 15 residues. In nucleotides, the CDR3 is TGCGCCAGCAGTCGACTAGCGGGGGGGCAAAATGAGCAGTTCTTC. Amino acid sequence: CASSRLAGGQNEQFF.

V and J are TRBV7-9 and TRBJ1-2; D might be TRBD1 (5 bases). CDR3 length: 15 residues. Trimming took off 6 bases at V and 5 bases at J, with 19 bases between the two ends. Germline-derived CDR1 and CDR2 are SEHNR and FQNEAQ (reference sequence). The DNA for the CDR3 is TGTGCCAGCAGTCATCCCCGGGACCCCCCTTATGGCTACACCTTC. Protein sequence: CASSHPRDPPYGYTF.

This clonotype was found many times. The CDR3 sequence is CASSLTVGSSGANVLTF. CDR3 nucleotides: TGTGCCAGCAGCTTAACAGTCGGTAGCTCTGGGGCCAACGTCCTGACTTTC. The chain carries TRBV7-3 and TRBJ2-6; no definite D call. V gave up 0 bases and J gave up 0 bases, with 9 bases separating them. Germline loops: CDR1 SGHTA, CDR2 FQGTGA. This CDR3 has 17 residues.

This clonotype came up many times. Here the CDR3 DNA reads TGTGCCAGCAGCCTCAGGGGGATGGACACCGGGGAGCTGTTTTTT. Translated, it gives CASSLRGMDTGELFF. This chain joins TRBV12-3 or TRBV12-4 and TRBJ2-2, with 7 positions matching TRBD1. This CDR3 contains 15 residues. V was clipped by 6 bases and J by 3 bases; unmatched bases: 7.

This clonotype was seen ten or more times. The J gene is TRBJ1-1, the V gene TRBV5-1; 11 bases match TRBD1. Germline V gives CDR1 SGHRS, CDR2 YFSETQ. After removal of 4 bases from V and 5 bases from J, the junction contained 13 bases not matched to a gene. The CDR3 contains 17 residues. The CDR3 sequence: CASSARTGGFLGTEAFF. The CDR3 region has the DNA TGCGCCAGCAGCGCAAGGACAGGGGGCTTCTTGGGGACTGAAGCTTTCTTT.

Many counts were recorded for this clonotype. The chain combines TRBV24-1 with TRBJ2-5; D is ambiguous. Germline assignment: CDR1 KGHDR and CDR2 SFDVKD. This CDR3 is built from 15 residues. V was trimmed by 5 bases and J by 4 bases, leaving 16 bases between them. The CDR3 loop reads CATSVRVDGRETQYF. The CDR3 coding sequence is TGTGCCACCAGTGTTCGGGTGGATGGACGAGAGACCCAGTACTTC.

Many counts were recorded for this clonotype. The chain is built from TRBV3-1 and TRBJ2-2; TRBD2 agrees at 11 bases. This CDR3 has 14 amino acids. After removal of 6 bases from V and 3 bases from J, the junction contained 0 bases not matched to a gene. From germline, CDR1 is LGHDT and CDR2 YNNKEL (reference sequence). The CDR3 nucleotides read TGTGCCAGCAGGACTAGCGGGGACACCGGGGAGCTGTTTTTT. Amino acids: CASRTSGDTGELFF.

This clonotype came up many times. The CDR3 DNA is TGCAGTGCTAGATTGACGACAGCCTACGAGCAGTACTTC. Residues: CSARLTTAYEQYF. This chain uses TRBV20-1 with TRBJ2-7, with TRBD1 as a possible D gene (5 bases). The CDR3 has 13 residues. V was clipped by 2 bases and J by 2 bases, with 10 bases between them. In germline, CDR1 is DFQATT, CDR2 SNEGSKA (reference sequence).

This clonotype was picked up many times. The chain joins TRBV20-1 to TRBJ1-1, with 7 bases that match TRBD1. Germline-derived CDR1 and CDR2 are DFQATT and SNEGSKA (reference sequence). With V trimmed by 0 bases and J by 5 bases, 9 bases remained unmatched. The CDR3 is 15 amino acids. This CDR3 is CSAREEEGARTEAFF. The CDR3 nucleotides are TGCAGTGCTAGAGAGGAGGAGGGGGCAAGGACTGAAGCTTTCTTT.